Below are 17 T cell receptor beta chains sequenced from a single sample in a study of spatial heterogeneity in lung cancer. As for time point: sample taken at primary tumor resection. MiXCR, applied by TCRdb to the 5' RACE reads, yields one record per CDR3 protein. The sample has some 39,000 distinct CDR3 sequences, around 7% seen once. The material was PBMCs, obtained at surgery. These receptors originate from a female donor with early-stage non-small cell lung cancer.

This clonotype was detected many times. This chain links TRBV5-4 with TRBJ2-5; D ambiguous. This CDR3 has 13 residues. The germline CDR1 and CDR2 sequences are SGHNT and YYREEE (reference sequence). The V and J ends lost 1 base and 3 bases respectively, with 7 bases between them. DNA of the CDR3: TGTGCCAGCAGCTTGACCGGAGAAGAGACCCAGTACTTC. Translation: CASSLTGEETQYF.

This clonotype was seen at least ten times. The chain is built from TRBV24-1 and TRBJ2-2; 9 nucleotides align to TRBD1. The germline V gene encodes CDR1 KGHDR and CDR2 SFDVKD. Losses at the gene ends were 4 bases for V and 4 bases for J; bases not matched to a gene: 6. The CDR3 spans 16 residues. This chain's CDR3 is CATSDPGTGFTGELFF. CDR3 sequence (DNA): TGTGCCACCAGTGACCCCGGGACAGGGTTCACCGGGGAGCTGTTTTTT.

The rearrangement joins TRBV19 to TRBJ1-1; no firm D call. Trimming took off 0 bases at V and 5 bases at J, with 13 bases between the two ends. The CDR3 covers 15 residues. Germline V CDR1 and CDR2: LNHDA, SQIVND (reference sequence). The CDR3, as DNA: TGTGCCAGTAGTATAGACCCCAGTGGAGGGACTGAAGCTTTCTTT. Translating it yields CASSIDPSGGTEAFF.

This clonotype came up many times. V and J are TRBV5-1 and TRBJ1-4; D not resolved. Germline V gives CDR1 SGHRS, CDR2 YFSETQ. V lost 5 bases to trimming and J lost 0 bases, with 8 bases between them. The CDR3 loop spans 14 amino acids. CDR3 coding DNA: TGCGCCAGCAGTAGGGAGACAACTAATGAAAAACTGTTTTTT. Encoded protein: CASSRETTNEKLFF.

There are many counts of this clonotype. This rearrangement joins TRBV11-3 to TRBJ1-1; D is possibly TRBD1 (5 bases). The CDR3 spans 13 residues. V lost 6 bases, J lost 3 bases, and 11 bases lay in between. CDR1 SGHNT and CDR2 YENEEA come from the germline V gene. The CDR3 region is CASSVQVYTEAFF. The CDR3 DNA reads TGTGCCAGCAGTGTACAGGTGTACACTGAAGCTTTCTTT. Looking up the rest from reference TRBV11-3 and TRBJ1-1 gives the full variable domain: EAGVVQSPRYKIIEKKQPVAFWCNPISGHNTLYWYLQNLGQGPELLIRYENEEAVDDSQLPKDRFSAERLKGVDSTLKIQPAELGDSAVYLCASSVQVYTEAFFGQGTRLTVV.

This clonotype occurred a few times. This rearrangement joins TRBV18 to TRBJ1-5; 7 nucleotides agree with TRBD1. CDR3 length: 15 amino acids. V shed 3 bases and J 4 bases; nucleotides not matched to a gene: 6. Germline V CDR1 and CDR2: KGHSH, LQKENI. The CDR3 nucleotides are TGTGCCAGCTCACCGGGACAGCATTTTAATCAGCCCCAGCATTTT. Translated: CASSPGQHFNQPQHF.

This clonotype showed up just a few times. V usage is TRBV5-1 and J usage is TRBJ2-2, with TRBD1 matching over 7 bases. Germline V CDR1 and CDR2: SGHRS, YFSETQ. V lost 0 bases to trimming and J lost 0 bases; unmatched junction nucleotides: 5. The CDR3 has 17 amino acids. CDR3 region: CASSLAGTVPNTGELFF. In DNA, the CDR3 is TGCGCCAGCAGCTTGGCCGGGACAGTACCGAACACCGGGGAGCTGTTTTTT.

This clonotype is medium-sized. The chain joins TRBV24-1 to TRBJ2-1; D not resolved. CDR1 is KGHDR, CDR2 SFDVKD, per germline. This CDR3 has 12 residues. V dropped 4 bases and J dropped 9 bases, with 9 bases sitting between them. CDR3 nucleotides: TGTGCCACCAGTGACTCGGTTGGTGAGCAGTTCTTC. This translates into CATSDSVGEQFF.

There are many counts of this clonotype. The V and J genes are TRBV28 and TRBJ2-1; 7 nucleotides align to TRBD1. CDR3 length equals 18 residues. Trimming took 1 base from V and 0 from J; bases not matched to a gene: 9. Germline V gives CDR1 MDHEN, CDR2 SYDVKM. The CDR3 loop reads CASSLYTPPGGSYNEQFF. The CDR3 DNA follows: TGTGCCAGCAGTTTATACACGCCTCCAGGGGGCTCCTACAATGAGCAGTTCTTC.

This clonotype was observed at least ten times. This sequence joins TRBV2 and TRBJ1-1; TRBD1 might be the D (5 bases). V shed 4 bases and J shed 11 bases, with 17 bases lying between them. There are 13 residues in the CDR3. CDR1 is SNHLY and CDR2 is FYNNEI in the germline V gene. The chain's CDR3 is CASSVSGIYFAFF. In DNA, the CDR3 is TGTGCCAGCAGTGTTTCAGGGATTTACTTCGCTTTCTTT.

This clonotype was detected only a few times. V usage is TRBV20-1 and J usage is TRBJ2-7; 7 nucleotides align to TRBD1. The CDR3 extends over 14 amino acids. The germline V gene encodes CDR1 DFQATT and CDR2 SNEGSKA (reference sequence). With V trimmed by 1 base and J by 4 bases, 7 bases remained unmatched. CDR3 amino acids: CSARAGDRRYEQYF. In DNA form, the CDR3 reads TGCAGTGCTAGAGCTGGGGACAGAAGATACGAGCAGTACTTC.

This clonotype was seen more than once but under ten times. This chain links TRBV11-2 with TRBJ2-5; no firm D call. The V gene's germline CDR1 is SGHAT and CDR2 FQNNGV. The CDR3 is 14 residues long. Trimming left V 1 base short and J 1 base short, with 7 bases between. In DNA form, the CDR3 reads TGTGCCAGCAGCTTAGTGTTGACCCAAGAGACCCAGTACTTC. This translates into CASSLVLTQETQYF.

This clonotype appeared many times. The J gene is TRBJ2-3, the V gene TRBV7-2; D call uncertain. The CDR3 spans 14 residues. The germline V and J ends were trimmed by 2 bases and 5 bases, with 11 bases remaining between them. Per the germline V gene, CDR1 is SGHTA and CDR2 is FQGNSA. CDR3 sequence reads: CASSLTGTIDTQYF. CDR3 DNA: TGTGCCAGCAGCTTAACCGGCACCATAGATACGCAGTATTTT. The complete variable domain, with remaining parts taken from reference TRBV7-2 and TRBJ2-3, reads GAGVSQSPSNKVTEKGKDVELRCDPISGHTALYWYRQSLGQGLEFLIYFQGNSAPDKSGLPSDRFSAERTGGSVSTLTIQRTQQEDSAVYLCASSLTGTIDTQYFGPGTRLTVL.

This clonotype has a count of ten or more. The CDR3 DNA reads TGTGCCAGCAGTTTATCCTTCGGGTGGAGCGGGGGGGCAGATACGCAGTATTTT. This sequence encodes CASSLSFGWSGGADTQYF. The V call is TRBV27, the J call TRBJ2-3; 10 bases are a match to TRBD2. The CDR3 length is 18 residues. The V and J ends lost 0 bases and 4 bases, in that order; junction bases with no gene match: 10. CDR1 and CDR2 (germline): MNHEY, SMNVEV (reference sequence).

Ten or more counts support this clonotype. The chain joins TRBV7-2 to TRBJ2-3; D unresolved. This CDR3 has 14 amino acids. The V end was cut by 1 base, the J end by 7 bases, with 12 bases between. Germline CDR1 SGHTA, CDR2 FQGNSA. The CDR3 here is CASSLEVRRNTQYF. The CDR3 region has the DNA TGTGCCAGCAGCTTAGAGGTTCGGCGGAATACGCAGTATTTT.

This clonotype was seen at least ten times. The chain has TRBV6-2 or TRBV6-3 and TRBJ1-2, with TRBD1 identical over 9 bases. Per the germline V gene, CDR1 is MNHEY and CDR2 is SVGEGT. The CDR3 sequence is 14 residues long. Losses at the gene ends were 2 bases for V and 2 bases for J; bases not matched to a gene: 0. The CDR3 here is CASSYGTGNYGYTF. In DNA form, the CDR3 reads TGTGCCAGCAGTTACGGGACAGGGAACTATGGCTACACCTTC.

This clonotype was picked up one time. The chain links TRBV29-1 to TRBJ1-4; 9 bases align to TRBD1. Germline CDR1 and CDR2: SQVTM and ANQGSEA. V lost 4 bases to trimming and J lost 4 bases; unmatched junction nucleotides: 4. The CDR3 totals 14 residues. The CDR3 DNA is TGCAGCGTTGCCTCGACAGGGGGTAATGAAAAACTGTTTTTT. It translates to CSVASTGGNEKLFF.